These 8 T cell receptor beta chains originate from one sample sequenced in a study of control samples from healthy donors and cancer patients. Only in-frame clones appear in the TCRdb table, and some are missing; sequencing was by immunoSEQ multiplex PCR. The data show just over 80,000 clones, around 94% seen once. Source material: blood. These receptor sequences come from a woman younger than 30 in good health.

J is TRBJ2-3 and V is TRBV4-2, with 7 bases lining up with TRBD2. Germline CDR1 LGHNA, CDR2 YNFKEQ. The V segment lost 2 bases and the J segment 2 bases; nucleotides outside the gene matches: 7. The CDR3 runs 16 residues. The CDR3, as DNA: TGTGCCAGCAGCCAACCAAGCGGGGACGACACAGATACGCAGTATTTT. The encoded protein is CASSQPSGDDTDTQYF.

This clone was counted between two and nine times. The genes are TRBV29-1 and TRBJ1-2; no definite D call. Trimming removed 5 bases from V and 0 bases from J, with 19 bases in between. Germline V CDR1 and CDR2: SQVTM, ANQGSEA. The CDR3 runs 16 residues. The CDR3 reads CSVIEKTIGANYGYTF. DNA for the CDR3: TGCAGCGTTATAGAGAAAACTATCGGCGCTAACTATGGCTACACCTTC.

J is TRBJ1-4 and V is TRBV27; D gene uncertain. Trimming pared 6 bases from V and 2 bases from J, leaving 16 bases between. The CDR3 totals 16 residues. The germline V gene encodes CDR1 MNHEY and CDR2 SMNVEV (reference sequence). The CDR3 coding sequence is TGTGCCAGCAGAGGGAACAGCCTTTTGACTAATGAAAAACTGTTTTTT. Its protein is CASRGNSLLTNEKLFF.

CDR3 residues: CASKSPTSGEQFF. The CDR3 nucleotides are TGTGCCAGCAAATCACCCACTAGCGGCGAGCAGTTCTTC. The rearrangement joins TRBV25-1 to TRBJ2-1, with 8 bases matching TRBD2. This CDR3 is built from 13 residues. The J segment lost 10 bases and the V segment lost 7 bases, leaving 9 bases of the junction unmatched. Germline V CDR1 and CDR2: MGHDK, SYGVNS.

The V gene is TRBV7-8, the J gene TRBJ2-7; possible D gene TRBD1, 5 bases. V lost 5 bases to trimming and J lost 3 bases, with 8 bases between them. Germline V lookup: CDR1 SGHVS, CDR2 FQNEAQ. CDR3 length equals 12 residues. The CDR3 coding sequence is TGTGCCAGCAGCCGAACAGGCTACGAGCAGTACTTC. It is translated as CASSRTGYEQYF.

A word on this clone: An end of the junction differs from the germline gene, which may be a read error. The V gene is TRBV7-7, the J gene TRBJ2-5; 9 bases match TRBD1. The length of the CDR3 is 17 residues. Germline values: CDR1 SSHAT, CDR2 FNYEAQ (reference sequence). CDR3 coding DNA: TGTGCTAGCACCCCCCTCCCGGGACAGGGCTTCCAAGAGACCCAGTACTTC. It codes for CASTPLPGQGFQETQYF. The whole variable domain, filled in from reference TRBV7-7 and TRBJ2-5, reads GAGVSQSPRYKVTKRGQDVTLRCDPISSHATLYWYQQALGQGPEFLTYFNYEAQPDKSGLPSDRFSAERPEGSISTLTIQRTEQRDSAMYRCASTPLPGQGFQETQYFGPGTRLLVL.

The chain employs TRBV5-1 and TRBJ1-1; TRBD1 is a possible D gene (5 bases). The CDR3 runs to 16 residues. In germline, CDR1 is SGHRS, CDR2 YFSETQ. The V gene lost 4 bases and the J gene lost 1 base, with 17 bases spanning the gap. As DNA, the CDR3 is TGCGCCAGCAGCATCGCCCCCCAGGGATCGAACACTGAAGCTTTCTTT. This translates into CASSIAPQGSNTEAFF.

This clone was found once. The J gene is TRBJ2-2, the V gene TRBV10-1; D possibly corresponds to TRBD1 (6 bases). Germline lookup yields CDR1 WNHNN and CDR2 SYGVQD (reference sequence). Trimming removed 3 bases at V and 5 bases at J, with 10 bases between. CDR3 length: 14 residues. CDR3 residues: CASSDGTPTGELFF. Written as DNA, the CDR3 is TGCGCCAGCAGTGATGGGACACCGACCGGGGAGCTGTTTTTT.